This T cell receptor beta chain was recovered during a study of T cell responses to AZD1222 COVID-19 vaccine. Study summary: Second doses were pooled across both intervals (about 4 or about 12 weeks). Broader study findings: The study sampled repertoires only after the peak T cell response. Reports say nearly half of spike-specific TCRs go after unmutated variant regions.

This CDR3 region has 16 residues. Losses at the gene ends were 3 bases for V and 6 bases for J; bases not matched to a gene: 11. Germline loops: CDR1 GTSNPN, CDR2 SVGIG (reference sequence). Assay used: immunoSEQ multiplex PCR; TCRdb lists only in-frame clones, some missing. The table shows approximately 110,000 clones, with over 85% occurring only once. Regarding this clone: Its antigen is not identified.

The TCR was taken from an adult in good health. The V call is TRBV30, the J call TRBJ1-4; 9 bases line up with TRBD1. The source material was peripheral blood, sampled on day 0 of AZD1222 vaccination. The CDR3 DNA follows: TGTGCCTGGAGATCCCCACAGGGGGCCCGTCATGAAAAACTGTTTTTT. Protein product: CAWRSPQGARHEKLFF.